Below are 6 T cell receptor beta chains sequenced from a single sample in a study of T cell responses to AZD1222 COVID-19 vaccine. Profiled with immunoSEQ multiplex PCR; TCRdb holds only in-frame clones, not every one. The sample carries about 190,000 clones, approximately 94% recorded once. Sample: peripheral blood, taken 28 days after the second dose of the MenACWY control vaccine. These receptors came from an adult who received the MenACWY meningococcal vaccine as a control.

The chain uses TRBV11-3 and TRBJ1-2; possibly TRBD1 for D (5 bases). From germline, CDR1 is SGHNT and CDR2 YENEEA. Between the trimmed V and J ends, which lost 2 bases and 6 bases, there was a span of 13 bases. The CDR3 has 14 amino acids. DNA for the CDR3: TGTGCCAGCAGCTTACCTCCCGGGGCGGATGGCTACACCTTC. Protein sequence: CASSLPPGADGYTF.

The chain links TRBV6-1 to TRBJ2-7, with 9 bases lining up with TRBD1. CDR3 length: 17 residues. The ends lost 2 bases at V and 2 bases at J; junction bases unmatched: 10. Germline CDR1 and CDR2: MNHNS and SASEGT. This chain's CDR3 is CASSENPGTGYTYEQYF. The CDR3 DNA reads TGTGCCAGCAGTGAAAACCCGGGGACAGGGTACACCTACGAGCAGTACTTC.

The chain combines TRBV25-1 with TRBJ1-6; 7 nucleotides match TRBD1. Germline CDR1 reads MGHDK; CDR2 reads SYGVNS. The CDR3 has 14 amino acids. J lost 7 bases, V lost 7 bases, and 7 bases had no gene match. CDR3 residues: CASKGQSGNSPLHF. As DNA, the CDR3 is TGTGCCAGCAAGGGACAGTCAGGAAATTCACCCCTCCACTTT.

This clone was detected once. The chain couples TRBV11-3 to TRBJ2-3, with 9 bases fitting TRBD2. Germline CDR1 is SGHNT and CDR2 is YENEEA. The CDR3 length is 15 residues. The V and J ends lost 3 bases and 5 bases, in that order; junction bases with no gene match: 6. The CDR3 sequence is CASSLQAGGLDTQYF. The CDR3 DNA is TGTGCCAGCAGCTTGCAGGCGGGAGGGCTAGATACGCAGTATTTT.

The rearrangement joins TRBV9 to TRBJ1-1; possible D gene TRBD1, 5 bases. The CDR3 extends over 14 amino acids. The ends were cut back, 4 bases at V and 2 bases at J, with 12 bases in the middle. CDR1 is SGDLS and CDR2 is YYNGEE in the germline V gene. DNA of the CDR3: TGTGCCAGCAGCAGATGGGGGGATAACACTGAAGCTTTCTTT. It is translated as CASSRWGDNTEAFF.

The rearrangement uses TRBV27 and TRBJ2-7; 12 bases map to TRBD2. The V and J ends lost 2 bases and 4 bases, in that order; junction bases with no gene match: 3. Germline V gives CDR1 MNHEY, CDR2 SMNVEV (reference sequence). There are 15 residues in the CDR3. The CDR3 sequence: CASSLSLAGGYEQYF. The CDR3 DNA reads as TGTGCCAGCAGTTTAAGTCTAGCGGGAGGGTACGAGCAGTACTTC.